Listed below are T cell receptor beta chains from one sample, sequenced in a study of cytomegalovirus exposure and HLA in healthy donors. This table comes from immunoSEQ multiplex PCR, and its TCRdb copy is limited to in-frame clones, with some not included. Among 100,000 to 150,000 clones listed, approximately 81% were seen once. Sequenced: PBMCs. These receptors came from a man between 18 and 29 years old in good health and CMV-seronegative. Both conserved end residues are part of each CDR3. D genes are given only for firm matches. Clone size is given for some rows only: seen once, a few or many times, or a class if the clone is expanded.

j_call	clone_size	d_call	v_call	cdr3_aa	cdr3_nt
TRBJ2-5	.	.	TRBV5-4	CASSLAGASQYF	TGTGCCAGCAGCCTTGCGGGGGCTTCCCAGTACTTC
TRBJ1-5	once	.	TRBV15	CATSRGVVDQPQHF	TGTGCCACCAGCAGGGGAGTGGTGGATCAGCCCCAGCATTTT
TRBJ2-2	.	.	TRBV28	CASSFRAGVGELFF	TGTGCCAGCAGTTTCAGGGCTGGTGTCGGGGAGCTGTTTTTT
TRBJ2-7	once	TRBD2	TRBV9	CASSGSGGPYEQYF	TGTGCCAGCAGCGGCAGCGGGGGGCCTTACGAGCAGTACTTC
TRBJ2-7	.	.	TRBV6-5	CASSWGPYYEQYF	TGTGCCAGCAGTTGGGGGCCTTACTACGAGCAGTACTTC
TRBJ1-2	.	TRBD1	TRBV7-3	CASSSTTGGGYTF	TGTGCCAGCAGCTCGACCACAGGGGGCGGCTACACCTTC
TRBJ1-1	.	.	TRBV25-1	CASSDDWGGSGTEAFF	TGTGCCAGCAGTGACGACTGGGGGGGGTCGGGCACTGAAGCTTTCTTT
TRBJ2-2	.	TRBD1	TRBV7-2	CASSQRQGDTGELFF	TGTGCCAGCAGCCAAAGACAGGGAGACACCGGGGAGCTGTTTTTT
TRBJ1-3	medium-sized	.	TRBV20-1	CSARSGNTIYF	TGCAGTGCGAGGTCTGGAAACACCATATATTTT
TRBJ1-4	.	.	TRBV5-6	CASSFGTLGKLFF	TGTGCCAGCAGCTTCGGGACATTAGGAAAACTGTTTTTT
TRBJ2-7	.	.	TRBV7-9	CASSLLGRDYEQYF	TGTGCCAGCAGCCTTTTAGGCAGGGACTACGAGCAGTACTTC
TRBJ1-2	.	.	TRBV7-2	CASSFTGFYGYTF	TGTGCCAGCAGCTTTACAGGATTCTATGGCTACACCTTC
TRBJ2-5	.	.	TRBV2	CASTGFQETQYF	TGTGCCAGCACAGGATTCCAAGAGACCCAGTACTTC
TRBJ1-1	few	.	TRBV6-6	CASSLDSNTEAFF	TGTGCCAGCAGCCTTGACAGTAACACTGAAGCTTTCTTT